The sequence of this T cell receptor beta chain was determined in a study of blood T cells in healthy people across ages. The CDR3 is 12 residues long. CDR1 MDHEN and CDR2 SYDVKM come from the germline V gene. Trimming took off 5 bases at V and 6 bases at J, with 11 bases between the two ends. The use of a sample-barcoded 5' primer and a J-beta primer mix characterized a second PCR of roughly 6 to 11 cycles. TCRdb passed the 5' RACE reads through MiXCR, listing each CDR3 protein once. This table has about 900,000 distinct CDR3 sequences, about 44% appearing once. The specimen sequenced was blood. This clonotype was obtained from a man younger than 45 in good health. The V and J genes are TRBV28 and TRBJ2-7; D is possibly TRBD2 (5 bases). The CDR3 DNA is TGTGCCAGCAGTCGCATGCGGGCCGAGCAGTACTTC. This encodes CASSRMRAEQYF.